This passage covers 2 T cell receptor beta chains from one sample sequenced in a study of cytomegalovirus exposure and HLA in healthy donors. 13 Jbeta primers and 60 Vbeta primers were used for the PCR. Some clones are missing from TCRdb's copy, which holds only in-frame ones; the method was immunoSEQ multiplex PCR. The sample shows 100,000 to 120,000 clones, 80% to 85% of them seen only once. The sample comprised PBMCs. The receptors originated from a woman aged 55-70 years in good health and CMV-seropositive.

The genes are TRBV9 and TRBJ2-7, with D unresolved. Germline CDR1 SGDLS, CDR2 YYNGEE. V was clipped by 4 bases and J by 2 bases, with 13 bases between them. The CDR3 extends over 14 amino acids. The CDR3 sequence: CASSPRGQTYEQYF. The CDR3 coding sequence is TGTGCCAGCAGCCCACGAGGCCAAACCTACGAGCAGTACTTC.

The chain joins TRBV2 to TRBJ2-2, with D unclear. Trimming removed 6 bases from V and 0 bases from J, with 8 bases in between. The CDR3 contains 14 residues. Germline assignment: CDR1 SNHLY and CDR2 FYNNEI. The CDR3 DNA reads as TGTGCCAGCAGGATGGGCCCGAACACCGGGGAGCTGTTTTTT. Translation: CASRMGPNTGELFF.